What follows are 12 T cell receptor beta chains derived from one specimen sequenced in a study of tumour-infiltrating T cells in Burkitt lymphoma. Here immunoSEQ multiplex PCR was the method, and the copy in TCRdb shows in-frame clones only, minus some. The sample lists roughly 9,100 clones, less than 75% occurring once. Sequencing was done on a sample of tumor tissue. All receptors come from a human donor with diffuse large B-cell lymphoma.

The rearrangement uses TRBV6-6 and TRBJ1-5, with 7 positions matching TRBD1. V trimming: 4 bases; J trimming: 3 bases; junction bases outside the gene matches: 6. Germline CDR1 is MNHNY and CDR2 is SVGAGI (reference sequence). The CDR3 is 15 amino acids. CDR3 nucleotide sequence: TGTGCCAGCAGTTCATGGGACAGCCACAATCAGCCCCAGCATTTT. Protein product: CASSSWDSHNQPQHF.

This chain uses TRBV7-9 with TRBJ1-1; maybe TRBD1 (5 bases). V was trimmed by 2 bases and J by 7 bases, leaving 11 bases between them. The CDR3 has 13 residues. Germline CDR1 reads SEHNR; CDR2 reads FQNEAQ (reference sequence). As DNA, the CDR3 is TGTGCCAGCAGCTTAATTCGGGGGGGTGAAGCTTTCTTT. This gives the protein CASSLIRGGEAFF. Variable domain in full (rest from reference TRBV7-9 and TRBJ1-1): DTGVSQNPRHKITKRGQNVTFRCDPISEHNRLYWYRQTLGQGPEFLTYFQNEAQLEKSRLLSDRFSAERPKGSFSTLEIQRTEQGDSAMYLCASSLIRGGEAFFGQGTRLTVV.

This clone has a single count. The chain employs TRBV12-5 and TRBJ1-5; D gene uncertain. V gave up 8 bases and J gave up 6 bases, with 11 bases separating them. This CDR3 is 12 amino acids long. The germline V gene has CDR1 LGHNT and CDR2 FRNRAP. The CDR3 sequence: CASSVASQPQHF. The CDR3 region has the DNA TGTGCTAGTTCAGTGGCGAGTCAGCCCCAGCATTTT. Drawing the rest from reference TRBV12-5 and TRBJ1-5, the complete variable domain is DARVTQTPRHKVTEMGQEVTMRCQPILGHNTVFWYRQTMMQGLELLAYFRNRAPLDDSGMPKDRFSAEMPDATLATLKIQPSEPRDSAVYFCASSVASQPQHFGDGTRLSIL.

This clone was detected only once. The rearrangement joins TRBV5-4 to TRBJ2-3, with TRBD2 matching over 10 bases. This CDR3 contains 18 residues. The trim removed 0 bases at V and 0 bases at J, leaving 7 bases unmatched. Germline loops: CDR1 SGHNT, CDR2 YYREEE (reference sequence). The CDR3 sequence is CASSLGLAGDRSTDTQYF. DNA of the CDR3: TGTGCCAGCAGCTTGGGGCTAGCGGGGGACCGTAGCACAGATACGCAGTATTTT.

The CDR3 DNA reads TGTGCCTGGAGTTCCCTAACGGAGGAGCAGTACTTC. Translation: CAWSSLTEEQYF. The chain recombines TRBV30 with TRBJ2-7, with D hard to call. CDR1 is GTSNPN and CDR2 is SVGIG in the germline V gene (reference sequence). The V gene lost 2 bases and the J gene lost 7 bases, with 12 bases spanning the gap. This CDR3 spans 12 amino acids. The entire variable domain, with the rest obtained from reference TRBV30 and TRBJ2-7, is as follows: SQTIHQWPATLVQPVGSPLSLECTVEGTSNPNLYWYRQAAGRGLQLLFYSVGIGQISSEVPQNLSASRPQDRQFILSSKKLLLSDSGFYLCAWSSLTEEQYFGPGTRLTVT.

This clone was seen a few times. This chain joins TRBV2 and TRBJ2-4; 8 bases match TRBD1. CDR3 size: 16 residues. Germline CDR1 and CDR2: SNHLY and FYNNEI. Unmatched junction bases numbered 8, after V lost 7 bases and J lost 0 bases. Here the CDR3 DNA reads TGTGCCAGCATACATGGACAGGGCCTAGCCAAAAACATTCAGTACTTC. Translated, it gives CASIHGQGLAKNIQYF.

This rearrangement joins TRBV10-3 to TRBJ2-3; D remains ambiguous. V shed 2 bases and J shed 4 bases, with 22 bases lying between them. The length of the CDR3 is 18 residues. CDR1 and CDR2 from the germline V gene are ENHRY and SYGVKD. The chain's CDR3 is CAISEPPGSSPEADTQYF. The CDR3 region has the DNA TGTGCCATCAGTGAGCCCCCGGGCTCCTCGCCAGAAGCAGATACGCAGTATTTT.

The chain recombines TRBV18 with TRBJ2-2; D possibly corresponds to TRBD1 (5 bases). Germline values: CDR1 KGHSH, CDR2 LQKENI. Trimming shortened V by 6 bases and J by 6 bases, and 11 bases separated the two germline ends. This CDR3 contains 13 residues. In DNA form, the CDR3 reads TGTGCCAGCTCCGCAGGGCTGTCCGGGGAGCTGTTTTTT. As protein: CASSAGLSGELFF.

V usage is TRBV4-1 and J usage is TRBJ1-4, with D perhaps TRBD1 (6 bases). CDR3 length: 15 amino acids. Looked up from germline, CDR1 is MGHRA and CDR2 is YSYEKL. Trimming took off 2 bases at V and 8 bases at J, with 15 bases between the two ends. This CDR3 is CASSQPQGQWEKLFF. The DNA of the CDR3 is TGCGCCAGCAGCCAACCCCAGGGGCAGTGGGAAAAACTGTTTTTT.

The gene calls are TRBV10-3 and TRBJ2-1; D is perhaps TRBD1 (7 bases). Trimming took 9 bases from V and 8 from J, leaving 17 bases between them. This CDR3 has 13 amino acids. Germline V CDR1 and CDR2: ENHRY, SYGVKD. Here the CDR3 DNA reads TGTGCCATGGCTGGGCAGGGGGGCGATGAGCAGTTCTTC. It codes for CAMAGQGGDEQFF.

The genes are TRBV10-3 and TRBJ1-6; 7 positions match TRBD1. This CDR3 has 14 amino acids. The V gene's germline CDR1 is ENHRY and CDR2 SYGVKD. V shed 6 bases, J shed 9 bases, and the junction held 8 bases outside the gene matches. Here the CDR3 reads CAISFRDRASPLHF. Here the CDR3 DNA reads TGTGCCATCAGCTTCCGGGACAGAGCTTCACCCCTCCACTTT.

The chain couples TRBV18 to TRBJ1-5; D is ambiguous. CDR1 is KGHSH, CDR2 LQKENI, per germline. This CDR3 has 13 amino acids. Trimming removed 3 bases at V and 4 bases at J, with 7 bases between. CDR3 coding DNA: TGTGCCAGCTCACCGGCAGAAAATCAGCCCCAGCATTTT. Amino acids: CASSPAENQPQHF. The full variable domain, completed using reference TRBV18 and TRBJ1-5, is NAGVMQNPRHLVRRRGQEARLRCSPMKGHSHVYWYRQLPEEGLKFMVYLQKENIIDESGMPKERFSAEFPKEGPSILRIQQVVRGDSAAYFCASSPAENQPQHFGDGTRLSIL.